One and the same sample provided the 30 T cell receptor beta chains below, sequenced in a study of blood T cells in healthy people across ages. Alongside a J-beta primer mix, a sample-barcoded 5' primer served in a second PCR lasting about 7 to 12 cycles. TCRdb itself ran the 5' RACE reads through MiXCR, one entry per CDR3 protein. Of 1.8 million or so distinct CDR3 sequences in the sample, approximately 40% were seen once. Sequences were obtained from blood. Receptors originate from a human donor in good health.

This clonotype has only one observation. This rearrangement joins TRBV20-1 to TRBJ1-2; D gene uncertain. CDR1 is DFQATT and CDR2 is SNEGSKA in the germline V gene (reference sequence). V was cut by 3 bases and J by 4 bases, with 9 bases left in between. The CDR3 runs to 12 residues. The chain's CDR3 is CSASGVGYGYTF. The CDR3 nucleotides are TGCAGTGCTAGCGGAGTGGGCTATGGCTACACCTTC.

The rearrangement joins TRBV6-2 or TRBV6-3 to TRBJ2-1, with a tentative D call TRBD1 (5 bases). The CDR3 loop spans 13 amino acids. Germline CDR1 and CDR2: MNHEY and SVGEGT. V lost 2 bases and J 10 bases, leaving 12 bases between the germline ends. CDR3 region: CASSYGHSAEQFF. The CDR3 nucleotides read TGTGCCAGCAGTTACGGACACTCGGCCGAGCAGTTCTTC.

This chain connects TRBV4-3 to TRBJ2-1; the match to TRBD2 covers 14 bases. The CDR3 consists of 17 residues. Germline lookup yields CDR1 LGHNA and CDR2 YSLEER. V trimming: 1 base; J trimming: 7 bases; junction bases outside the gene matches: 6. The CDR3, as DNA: TGCGCCAGCAGCCAAGGGGAAAGGACTAGCGGGGGGAATGAGCAGTTCTTC. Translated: CASSQGERTSGGNEQFF.

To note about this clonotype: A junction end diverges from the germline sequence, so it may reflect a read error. CDR3 sequence: CAGSHPRGRYIQYF. CDR3 in DNA: TGTGCCGGCAGCCACCCGAGAGGCAGATACATTCAGTACTTC. The J gene is TRBJ2-4, the V gene TRBV11-2, with D hard to call. Germline lookup yields CDR1 SGHAT and CDR2 FQNNGV. The CDR3 length is 14 residues.

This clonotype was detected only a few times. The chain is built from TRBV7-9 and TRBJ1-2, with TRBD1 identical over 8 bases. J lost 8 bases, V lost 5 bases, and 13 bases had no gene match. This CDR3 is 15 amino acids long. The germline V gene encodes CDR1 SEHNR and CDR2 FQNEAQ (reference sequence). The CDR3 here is CASSIRTGPMEGYTF. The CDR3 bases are TGTGCCAGCAGCATCAGGACAGGGCCCATGGAGGGCTACACCTTC.

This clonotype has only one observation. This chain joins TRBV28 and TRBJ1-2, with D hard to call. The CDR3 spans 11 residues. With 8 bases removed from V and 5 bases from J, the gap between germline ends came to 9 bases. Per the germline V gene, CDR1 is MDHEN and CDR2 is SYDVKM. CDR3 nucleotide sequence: TGTGCCAGCCTTGCTATATATGGCTACACCTTC. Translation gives CASLAIYGYTF.

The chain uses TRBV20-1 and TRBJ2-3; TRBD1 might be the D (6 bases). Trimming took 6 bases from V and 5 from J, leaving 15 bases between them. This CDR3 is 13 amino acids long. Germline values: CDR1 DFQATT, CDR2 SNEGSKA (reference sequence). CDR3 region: CSADSSLQDTQYF. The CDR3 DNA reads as TGCAGTGCGGACAGCAGTCTTCAAGATACGCAGTATTTT.

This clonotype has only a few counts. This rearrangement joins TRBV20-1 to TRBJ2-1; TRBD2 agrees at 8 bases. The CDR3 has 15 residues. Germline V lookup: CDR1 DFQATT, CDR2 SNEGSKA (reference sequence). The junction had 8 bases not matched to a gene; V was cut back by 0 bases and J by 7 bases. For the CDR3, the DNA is TGCAGTGCTAGAGAATCGGGGGGGCCGGGGAATGAGCAGTTCTTC. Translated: CSARESGGPGNEQFF.

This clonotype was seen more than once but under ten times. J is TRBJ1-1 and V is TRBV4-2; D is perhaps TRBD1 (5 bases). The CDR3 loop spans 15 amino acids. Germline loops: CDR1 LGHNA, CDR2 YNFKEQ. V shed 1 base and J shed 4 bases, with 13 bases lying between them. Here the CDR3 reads CASSQAGVPGTEAFF. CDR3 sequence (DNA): TGTGCCAGCAGCCAAGCGGGGGTCCCGGGCACTGAAGCTTTCTTT.

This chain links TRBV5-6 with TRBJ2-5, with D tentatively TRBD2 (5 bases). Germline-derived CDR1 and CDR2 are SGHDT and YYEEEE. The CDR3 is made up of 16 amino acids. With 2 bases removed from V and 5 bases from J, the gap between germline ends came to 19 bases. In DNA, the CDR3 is TGTGCCAGCAGCTTTGGTGGGCTAGCCAACCGGGAGACCCAGTACTTC. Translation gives CASSFGGLANRETQYF.

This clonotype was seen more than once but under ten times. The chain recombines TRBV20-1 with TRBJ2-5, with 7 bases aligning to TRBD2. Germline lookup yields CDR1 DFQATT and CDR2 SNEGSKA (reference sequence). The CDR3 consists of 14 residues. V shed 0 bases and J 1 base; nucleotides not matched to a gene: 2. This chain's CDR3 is CSAREASGQETQYF. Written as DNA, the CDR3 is TGCAGTGCTAGAGAAGCTAGCGGCCAAGAGACCCAGTACTTC.

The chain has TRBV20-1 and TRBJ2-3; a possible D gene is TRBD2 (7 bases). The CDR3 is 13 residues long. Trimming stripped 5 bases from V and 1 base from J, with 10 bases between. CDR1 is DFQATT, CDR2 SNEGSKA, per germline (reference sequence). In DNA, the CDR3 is TGCAGTGCTGGGGGGGCAGGCACAGATACGCAGTATTTT. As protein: CSAGGAGTDTQYF.

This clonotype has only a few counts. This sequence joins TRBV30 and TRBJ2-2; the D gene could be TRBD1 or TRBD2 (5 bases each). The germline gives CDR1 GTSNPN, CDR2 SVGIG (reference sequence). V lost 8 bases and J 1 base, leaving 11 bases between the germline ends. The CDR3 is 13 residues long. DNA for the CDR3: TGTGCCGGTGGGACGGGGAACACCGGGGAGCTGTTTTTT. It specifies CAGGTGNTGELFF.

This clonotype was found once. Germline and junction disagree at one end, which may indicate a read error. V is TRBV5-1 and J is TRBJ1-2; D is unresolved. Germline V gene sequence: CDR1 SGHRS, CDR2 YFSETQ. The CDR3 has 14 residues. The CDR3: CASSLEGLNCGYTF. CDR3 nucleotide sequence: TGCGCCAGCAGCTTGGAGGGTCTGAACTGTGGCTACACCTTC.

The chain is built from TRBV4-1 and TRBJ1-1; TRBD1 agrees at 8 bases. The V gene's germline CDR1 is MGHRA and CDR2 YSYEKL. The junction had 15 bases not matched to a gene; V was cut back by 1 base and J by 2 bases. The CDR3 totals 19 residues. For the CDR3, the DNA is TGCGCCAGCAGCCAAGTCCCCAGGGGGCGCCGGGTAGGAAACACTGAAGCTTTCTTT. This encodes CASSQVPRGRRVGNTEAFF.

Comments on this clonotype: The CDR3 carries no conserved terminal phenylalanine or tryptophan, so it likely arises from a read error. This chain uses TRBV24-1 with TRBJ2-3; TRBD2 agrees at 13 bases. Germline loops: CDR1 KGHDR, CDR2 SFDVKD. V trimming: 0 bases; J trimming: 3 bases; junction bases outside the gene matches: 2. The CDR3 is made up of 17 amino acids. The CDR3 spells CATSDLRTSGGTDTQYV. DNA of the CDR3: TGTGCCACCAGTGATTTGCGGACTAGCGGGGGAACAGATACGCAGTATGTT.

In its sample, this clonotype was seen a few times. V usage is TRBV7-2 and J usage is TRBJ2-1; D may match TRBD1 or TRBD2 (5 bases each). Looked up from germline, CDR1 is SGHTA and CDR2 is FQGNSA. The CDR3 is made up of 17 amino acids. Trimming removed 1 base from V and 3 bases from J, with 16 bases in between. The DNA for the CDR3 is TGTGCCAGCAGCTTAGTACAGGTGGACTTTTTCTACAATGAGCAGTTCTTC. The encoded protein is CASSLVQVDFFYNEQFF.

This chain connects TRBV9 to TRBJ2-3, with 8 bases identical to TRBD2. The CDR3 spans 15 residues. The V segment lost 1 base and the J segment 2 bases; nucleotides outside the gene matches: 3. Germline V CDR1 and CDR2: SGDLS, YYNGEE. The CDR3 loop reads CASSVFSGVTDTQYF. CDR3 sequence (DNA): TGTGCCAGCAGCGTATTTAGCGGGGTCACAGATACGCAGTATTTT.

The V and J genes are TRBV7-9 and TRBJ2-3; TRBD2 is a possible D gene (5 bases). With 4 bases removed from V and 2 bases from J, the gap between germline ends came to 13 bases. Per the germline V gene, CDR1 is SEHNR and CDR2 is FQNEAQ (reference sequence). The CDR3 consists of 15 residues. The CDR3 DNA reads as TGTGCCAGCAGCTCGGACTCCCCGTACACAGATACGCAGTATTTT. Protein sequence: CASSSDSPYTDTQYF.

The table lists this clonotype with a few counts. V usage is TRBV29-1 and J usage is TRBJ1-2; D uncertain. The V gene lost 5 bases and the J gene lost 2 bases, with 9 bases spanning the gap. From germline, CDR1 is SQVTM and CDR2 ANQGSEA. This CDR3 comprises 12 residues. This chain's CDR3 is CSVLTSNYGYTF. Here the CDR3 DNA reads TGCAGCGTTTTAACATCCAACTATGGCTACACCTTC.

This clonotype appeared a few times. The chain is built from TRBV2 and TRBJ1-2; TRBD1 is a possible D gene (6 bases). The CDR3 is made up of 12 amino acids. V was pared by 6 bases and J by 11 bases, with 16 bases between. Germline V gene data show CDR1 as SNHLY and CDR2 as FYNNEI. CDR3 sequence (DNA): TGTGCCAGCAGAAACCGGGACACCAAGTACACCTTC. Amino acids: CASRNRDTKYTF. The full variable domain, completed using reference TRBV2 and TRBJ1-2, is EPEVTQTPSHQVTQMGQEVILRCVPISNHLYFYWYRQILGQKVEFLVSFYNNEISEKSEIFDDQFSVERPDGSNFTLKIRSTKLEDSAMYFCASRNRDTKYTFGSGTRLTVV.

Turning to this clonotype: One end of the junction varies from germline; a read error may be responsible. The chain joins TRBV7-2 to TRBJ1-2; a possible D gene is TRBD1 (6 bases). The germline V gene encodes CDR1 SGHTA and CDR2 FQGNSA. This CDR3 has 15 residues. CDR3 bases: TGTGTCAGCAGCTTAGAATACAGGGTGTCCTATGGCTACACCTTC. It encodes CVSSLEYRVSYGYTF.

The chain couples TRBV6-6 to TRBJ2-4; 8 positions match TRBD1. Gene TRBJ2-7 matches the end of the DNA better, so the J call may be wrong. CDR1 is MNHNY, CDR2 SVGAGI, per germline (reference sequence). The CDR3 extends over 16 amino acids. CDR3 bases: TGTGCCAGCAGTCGGGACAGGCACAGGGGGACGTACGAGCAGTACTTC. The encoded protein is CASSRDRHRGTYEQYF.

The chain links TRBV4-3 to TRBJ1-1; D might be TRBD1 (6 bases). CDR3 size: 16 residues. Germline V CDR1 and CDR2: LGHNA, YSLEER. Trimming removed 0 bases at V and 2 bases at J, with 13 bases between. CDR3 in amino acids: CASSQESHRVNTEAFF. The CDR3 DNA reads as TGCGCCAGCAGCCAAGAATCCCACAGGGTTAACACTGAAGCTTTCTTT.

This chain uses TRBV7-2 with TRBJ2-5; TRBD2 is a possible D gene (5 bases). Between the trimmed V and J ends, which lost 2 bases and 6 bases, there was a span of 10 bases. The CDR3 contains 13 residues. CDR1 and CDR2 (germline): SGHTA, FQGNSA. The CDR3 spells CASSLQRSKTQYF. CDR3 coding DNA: TGTGCCAGCAGCTTACAGCGGTCAAAGACCCAGTACTTC.

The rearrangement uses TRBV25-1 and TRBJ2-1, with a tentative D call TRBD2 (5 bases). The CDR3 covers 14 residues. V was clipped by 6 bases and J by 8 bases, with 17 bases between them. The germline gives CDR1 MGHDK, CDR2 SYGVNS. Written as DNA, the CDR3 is TGTGCCAGCAGAGTCGCGGGCACGTGGGATGAGCAGTTCTTC. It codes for CASRVAGTWDEQFF.

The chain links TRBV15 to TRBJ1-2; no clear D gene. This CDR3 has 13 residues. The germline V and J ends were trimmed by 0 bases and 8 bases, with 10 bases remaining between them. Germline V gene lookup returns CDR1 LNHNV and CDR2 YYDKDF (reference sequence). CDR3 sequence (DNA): TGTGCCACCAGCAGAGATGTGGGTAACGGCTACACCTTC. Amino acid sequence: CATSRDVGNGYTF.

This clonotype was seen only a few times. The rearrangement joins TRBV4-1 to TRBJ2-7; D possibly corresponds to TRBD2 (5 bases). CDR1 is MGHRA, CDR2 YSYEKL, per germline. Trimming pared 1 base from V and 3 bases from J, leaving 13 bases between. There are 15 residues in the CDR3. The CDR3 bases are TGCGCCAGCAGCCAAGGTCAAGGCGGGTTCTACGAGCAGTACTTC. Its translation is CASSQGQGGFYEQYF.

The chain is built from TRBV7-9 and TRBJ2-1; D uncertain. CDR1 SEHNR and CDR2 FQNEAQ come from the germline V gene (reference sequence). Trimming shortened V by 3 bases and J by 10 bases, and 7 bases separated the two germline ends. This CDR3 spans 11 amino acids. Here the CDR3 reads CASSFTSEQFF. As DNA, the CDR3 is TGTGCCAGCAGCTTTACATCGGAGCAGTTCTTC. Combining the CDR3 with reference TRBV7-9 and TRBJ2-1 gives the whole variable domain DTGVSQNPRHKITKRGQNVTFRCDPISEHNRLYWYRQTLGQGPEFLTYFQNEAQLEKSRLLSDRFSAERPKGSFSTLEIQRTEQGDSAMYLCASSFTSEQFFGPGTRLTVL.

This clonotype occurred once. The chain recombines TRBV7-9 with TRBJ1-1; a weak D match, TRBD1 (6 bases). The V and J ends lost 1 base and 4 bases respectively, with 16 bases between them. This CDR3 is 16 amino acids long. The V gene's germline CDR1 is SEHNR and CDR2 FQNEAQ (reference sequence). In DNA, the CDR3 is TGTGCCAGCAGCTTAGAGGAGGGGGTCCCTCCCACTGAAGCTTTCTTT. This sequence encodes CASSLEEGVPPTEAFF.